These 19 T cell receptor beta chains were sequenced from one sample in a study of cytomegalovirus exposure and HLA in healthy donors. PCR amplification relied on 60 Vbeta primers (plus 13 Jbeta primers). Assay used: immunoSEQ multiplex PCR; TCRdb lists only in-frame clones, some missing. The sample yields 150,000 or so clones, 70% to 90% seen once. The sequenced material came from PBMCs. All receptors come from a man aged 45-65 years in good health and CMV-seronegative.

The chain carries TRBV18 and TRBJ2-2; 8 bases fit TRBD2. The CDR3 runs to 15 residues. CDR1 and CDR2 from the germline V gene are KGHSH and LQKENI. Trimming at V came to 3 bases and at J to 5 bases, leaving 5 bases not matched to a gene. CDR3 coding DNA: TGTGCCAGCTCACCCGGGACTAGAGGGACCGGGGAGCTGTTTTTT. Translating gives CASSPGTRGTGELFF.

The table lists this clone with a few counts. The gene calls are TRBV6-5 and TRBJ2-1; TRBD2 matches 7 bases. Trimming removed 5 bases from V and 0 bases from J; junction bases left unmatched: 4. The CDR3 sequence is 15 residues long. Per the germline V gene, CDR1 is MNHEY and CDR2 is SVGAGI. Here the CDR3 DNA reads TGTGCCAGCAGTCGGGCGGGGGTCTCCTACAATGAGCAGTTCTTC. This gives the protein CASSRAGVSYNEQFF.

This chain joins TRBV11-2 and TRBJ2-7; 10 bases are a match to TRBD2. The CDR3 is made up of 16 amino acids. V lost 5 bases and J lost 3; bases outside the gene matches: 10. Looked up from germline, CDR1 is SGHAT and CDR2 is FQNNGV. The CDR3 sequence: CASSPETSGFLYEQYF. As DNA, the CDR3 is TGTGCCAGCAGCCCTGAGACTAGCGGGTTCCTCTACGAGCAGTACTTC. Drawing the rest from reference TRBV11-2 and TRBJ2-7, the complete variable domain is EAGVAQSPRYKIIEKRQSVAFWCNPISGHATLYWYQQILGQGPKLLIQFQNNGVVDDSQLPKDRFSAERLKGVDSTLKIQPAKLEDSAVYLCASSPETSGFLYEQYFGPGTRLTVT.

The sample holds a few counts of this clone. The rearrangement links TRBV6-1 to TRBJ2-7, with D perhaps TRBD2 (5 bases). This CDR3 is built from 15 residues. V was pared by 8 bases and J by 7 bases, with 24 bases between. The germline CDR1 and CDR2 sequences are MNHNS and SASEGT. The CDR3 DNA sequence: TGTGCCAGCGGAGGACGGGTCGGGCCCTCGGAGGAGCAGTACTTC. It encodes CASGGRVGPSEEQYF.

V is TRBV7-6 and J is TRBJ2-7; possible D gene TRBD1, 6 bases. CDR3 length equals 17 residues. The V gene's germline CDR1 is SGHVS and CDR2 FNYEAQ. Trimming left V 5 bases short and J 2 bases short, with 22 bases between. Here the CDR3 DNA reads TGTGCCAGCAGCCGGTCGGGACACCCGGCCGAACCCTACGAGCAGTACTTC. Protein product: CASSRSGHPAEPYEQYF.

This chain links TRBV10-3 with TRBJ2-1; D is perhaps TRBD2 (6 bases). Trimming took 2 bases from V and 0 from J, leaving 14 bases between them. CDR1 and CDR2 (germline): ENHRY, SYGVKD. The CDR3 is made up of 17 amino acids. The CDR3 is CAISEPLTSLSYNEQFF. CDR3 nucleotide sequence: TGTGCCATCAGTGAGCCTCTGACTAGTCTCTCCTACAATGAGCAGTTCTTC.

This CDR3 reads CATSRDDGSYGYTF. The DNA for the CDR3 is TGTGCCACCAGCAGAGATGACGGGTCCTATGGCTACACCTTC. The chain carries TRBV15 and TRBJ1-2; D remains unclear. The CDR3 covers 14 residues. Germline assignment: CDR1 LNHNV and CDR2 YYDKDF (reference sequence). Deletions cut 0 bases from V and 4 bases from J, with 9 bases between.

The V gene is TRBV12-5, the J gene TRBJ2-1; TRBD1 matches 7 bases. V trimming: 7 bases; J trimming: 5 bases; junction bases outside the gene matches: 8. Germline loops: CDR1 LGHNT, CDR2 FRNRAP. This CDR3 has 14 residues. The CDR3 loop reads CASALNRGDNEQFF. CDR3 DNA: TGTGCTAGTGCCCTGAACAGGGGTGACAATGAGCAGTTCTTC.

The chain uses TRBV5-1 and TRBJ1-2; no reliable D call. The CDR3 is 15 amino acids. CDR1 and CDR2 from the germline V gene are SGHRS and YFSETQ. With 4 bases removed from V and 7 bases from J, the gap between germline ends came to 20 bases. The CDR3 is CASSSAGRAAVGYTF. CDR3 DNA sequence: TGCGCCAGCAGCAGCGCCGGGAGAGCAGCCGTTGGCTACACCTTC.

In this sample, this clone turned up once. V is TRBV18 and J is TRBJ2-3; TRBD2 might be the D (5 bases). This CDR3 comprises 14 residues. The germline CDR1 and CDR2 sequences are KGHSH and LQKENI. Between the trimmed V and J ends, which lost 3 bases and 2 bases, there was a span of 9 bases. In DNA form, the CDR3 reads TGTGCCAGCTCACCTAGCGTAACCACAGATACGCAGTATTTT. Amino acid sequence: CASSPSVTTDTQYF.

This clone occurred a few times. Since no conserved phenylalanine or tryptophan closes the CDR3, a read error is the likely cause. Because the CDR3's place on the DNA is in doubt, the DNA is left out and the CDR3 is given as listed by TCRdb. The V gene is TRBV21-1, the J gene TRBJ2-3; the DNA was not compared with TRBD2, the D call given in the table. TRBV21-1 is recorded as a pseudogene. The CDR3 has 12 residues if both end residues are counted. CDR3 region: CASSKFIVRPCA.

The V and J genes are TRBV27 and TRBJ1-2, with TRBD1 matching over 9 bases. The trim removed 4 bases at V and 5 bases at J, leaving 11 bases unmatched. Germline V gene lookup returns CDR1 MNHEY and CDR2 SMNVEV (reference sequence). The CDR3 extends over 16 amino acids. The CDR3 DNA is TGTGCCAGCAGTTCCCCCCGGACAGGGGAGGGGTATGGCTACACCTTC. Amino acid sequence: CASSSPRTGEGYGYTF.

This sequence joins TRBV4-1 and TRBJ2-2; 8 nucleotides match TRBD2. The CDR3 is 16 residues long. The germline V gene has CDR1 MGHRA and CDR2 YSYEKL. J gave up 3 bases and V 4 bases, and 7 bases lay outside the gene matches. The CDR3: CASSLPRGGDTGELFF. Written as DNA, the CDR3 is TGCGCCAGCAGCCTTCCTCGGGGGGGGGACACCGGGGAGCTGTTTTTT.

The rearrangement joins TRBV30 to TRBJ1-1; 10 bases agree with TRBD1. From germline, CDR1 is GTSNPN and CDR2 SVGIG (reference sequence). This CDR3 spans 14 amino acids. V gave up 4 bases and J gave up 4 bases; unmatched junction bases: 6. CDR3: CAWTWDRGGTEAFF. DNA of the CDR3: TGTGCCTGGACTTGGGACAGGGGAGGCACTGAAGCTTTCTTT. The full variable domain, completed using reference TRBV30 and TRBJ1-1, is SQTIHQWPATLVQPVGSPLSLECTVEGTSNPNLYWYRQAAGRGLQLLFYSVGIGQISSEVPQNLSASRPQDRQFILSSKKLLLSDSGFYLCAWTWDRGGTEAFFGQGTRLTVV.

The chain links TRBV4-2 to TRBJ2-1; D is possibly TRBD2 (7 bases). Trimming took 5 bases from V and 5 from J, leaving 22 bases between them. Germline V gene data show CDR1 as LGHNA and CDR2 as YNFKEQ. This CDR3 is built from 17 residues. The CDR3 bases are TGTGCCAGCAGCGGGGAGCTCCAACGGGGGGCCCACAATGAGCAGTTCTTC. This gives the protein CASSGELQRGAHNEQFF.

The chain's CDR3 is CASSISVGGGTPLHF. The CDR3 bases are TGTGCCAGTAGTATTAGTGTAGGGGGCGGGACACCCCTCCACTTT. The rearrangement uses TRBV19 and TRBJ1-6, with TRBD1 matching over 7 bases. CDR1 LNHDA and CDR2 SQIVND come from the germline V gene (reference sequence). Trimming cost V 3 bases and J 11 bases; bases outside gene matches: 10. The CDR3 is made up of 15 amino acids.

Only a few counts were recorded for this clone. This chain joins TRBV18 and TRBJ2-2, with D possibly being TRBD1 (5 bases). The germline CDR1 and CDR2 sequences are KGHSH and LQKENI. The CDR3 covers 14 residues. Trimming removed 5 bases from V and 4 bases from J, with 11 bases in between. DNA of the CDR3: TGTGCCAGCTCATCGGACACGGCCACCGGGGAGCTGTTTTTT. Its translation: CASSSDTATGELFF. Complete variable domain (other parts from reference TRBV18 and TRBJ2-2): NAGVMQNPRHLVRRRGQEARLRCSPMKGHSHVYWYRQLPEEGLKFMVYLQKENIIDESGMPKERFSAEFPKEGPSILRIQQVVRGDSAAYFCASSSDTATGELFFGEGSRLTVL.

V gene TRBV13 combines with J gene TRBJ1-2, with 7 bases identical to TRBD1. The CDR3 sequence is 14 residues long. CDR1 is PRHDT and CDR2 is FYEKMQ in the germline V gene (reference sequence). V shed 3 bases and J 3 bases; nucleotides not matched to a gene: 4. CDR3 sequence reads: CASSLTGLDYGYTF. The DNA of the CDR3 is TGTGCCAGCAGCTTGACAGGGTTGGACTATGGCTACACCTTC.

A few counts support this clone. The J gene is TRBJ2-5, the V gene TRBV19, with D perhaps TRBD1 (5 bases). This CDR3 has 12 amino acids. Germline CDR1 and CDR2: LNHDA and SQIVND (reference sequence). Trimming removed 6 bases at V and 4 bases at J, with 9 bases between. As DNA, the CDR3 is TGTGCCAGTAGGGCAGGGTTAGAGACCCAGTACTTC. The encoded protein is CASRAGLETQYF. Combining the CDR3 with reference TRBV19 and TRBJ2-5 gives the whole variable domain DGGITQSPKYLFRKEGQNVTLSCEQNLNHDAMYWYRQDPGQGLRLIYYSQIVNDFQKGDIAEGYSVSREKKESFPLTVTSAQKNPTAFYLCASRAGLETQYFGPGTRLLVL.